Given below is one T cell receptor (beta chain) in context. Random hexamers served to reverse transcribe about 0.5 to 1 ug RNA. An immunoSEQ multiplex PCR generated amplified TCR beta CDR3 products spanning 54 Vbeta and 13 Jbeta. From the immunoSEQ multiplex PCR reads, TCRdb called clonotypes with MiXCR, one entry per CDR3 protein. Of roughly 88,000 distinct CDR3 sequences in the sample, roughly 95% were seen once. Patients with Susac syndrome met diagnostic criteria defined recently for definite or probable disease. The data originate from a study of CD8 T cells in Susac syndrome. Across the study: The Susac syndrome patients were therapy-naive, on corticosteroids, or on intravenous immunoglobulin alone at blood draw.

The V end was cut by 1 base, the J end by 4 bases, with 5 bases between. The CDR3 extends over 13 amino acids. Germline assignment: CDR1 SGHAT and CDR2 FQNNGV. This TCR was sampled from a human donor with Susac syndrome. The specimen sequenced was CD8+ T cells from PBMCs. The chain joins TRBV11-2 to TRBJ1-5; unclear D gene. For the CDR3, the DNA is TGTGCCAGCAGCTTAGCCAATAATCAGCCCCAGCATTTT. It is translated as CASSLANNQPQHF. Full variable domain (rest looked up from reference TRBV11-2 and TRBJ1-5): EAGVAQSPRYKIIEKRQSVAFWCNPISGHATLYWYQQILGQGPKLLIQFQNNGVVDDSQLPKDRFSAERLKGVDSTLKIQPAKLEDSAVYLCASSLANNQPQHFGDGTRLSIL.